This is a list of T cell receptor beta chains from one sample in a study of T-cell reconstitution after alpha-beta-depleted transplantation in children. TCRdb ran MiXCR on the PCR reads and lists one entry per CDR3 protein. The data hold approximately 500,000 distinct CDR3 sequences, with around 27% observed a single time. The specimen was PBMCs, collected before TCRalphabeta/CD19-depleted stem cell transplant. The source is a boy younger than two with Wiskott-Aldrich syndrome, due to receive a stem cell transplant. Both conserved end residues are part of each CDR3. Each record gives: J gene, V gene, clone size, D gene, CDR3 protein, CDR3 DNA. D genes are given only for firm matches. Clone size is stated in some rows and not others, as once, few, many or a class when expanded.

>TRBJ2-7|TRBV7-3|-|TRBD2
CASSPPGTSGRLDEQYF
TGTGCCAGCAGCCCGCCAGGGACTAGCGGGAGATTGGACGAGCAGTACTTC
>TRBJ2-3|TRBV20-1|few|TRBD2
CSAQPLSGRVLTDTQYF
TGCAGTGCCCAACCGTTAAGCGGGAGGGTCCTCACAGATACGCAGTATTTT
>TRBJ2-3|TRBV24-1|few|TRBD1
CATSDPAGQGADTQYF
TGTGCCACCAGTGACCCTGCTGGACAGGGGGCAGATACGCAGTATTTT
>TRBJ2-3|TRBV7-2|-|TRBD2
CASSQTSGLAGGDTQYF
TGTGCCAGCAGCCAAACGAGCGGACTAGCGGGTGGTGATACGCAGTATTTT
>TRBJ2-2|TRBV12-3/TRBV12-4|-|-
CASSFLVGDSGAGELFF
TGTGCCAGCAGTTTTTTGGTGGGGGACTCCGGGGCCGGGGAGCTGTTTTTT
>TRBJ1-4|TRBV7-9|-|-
CASSLQGQATNEKLFF
TGTGCCAGCAGCCTCCAGGGGCAAGCAACTAATGAAAAACTGTTTTTT
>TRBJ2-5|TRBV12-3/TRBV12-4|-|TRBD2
CASRRGRAEETQYF
TGTGCCAGCAGGCGAGGGAGGGCCGAAGAGACCCAGTACTTC
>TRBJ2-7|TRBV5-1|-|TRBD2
CASSYSGFSYEQYF
TGCGCCAGCAGCTATAGCGGGTTCTCCTACGAGCAGTACTTC
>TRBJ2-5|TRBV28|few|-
CASSLLQAETQYF
TGTGCCAGCAGTTTATTGCAGGCAGAGACCCAGTACTTC
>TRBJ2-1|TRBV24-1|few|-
CATSETVNNEQFF
TGTGCCACCAGTGAAACTGTCAACAATGAGCAGTTCTTC
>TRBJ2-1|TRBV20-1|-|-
CSALPMGASYNEQFF
TGCAGTGCCCTCCCCATGGGCGCCTCCTACAATGAGCAGTTCTTC
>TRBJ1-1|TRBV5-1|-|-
CASSLGALRLNTEAFF
TGCGCCAGCAGCTTAGGGGCTTTACGCCTGAACACTGAAGCTTTCTTT
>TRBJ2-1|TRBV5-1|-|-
CASSLVGLGEQFF
TGCGCCAGCAGCTTAGTAGGCCTGGGTGAGCAGTTCTTC
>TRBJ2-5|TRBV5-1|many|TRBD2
CASSLLAGGETQYF
TGCGCCAGCAGCTTACTAGCGGGAGGAGAGACCCAGTACTTC
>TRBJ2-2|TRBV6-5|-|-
CASSTIAGELFF
TGTGCCAGCAGTACCATAGCCGGGGAGCTGTTTTTT
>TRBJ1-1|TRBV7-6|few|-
CASSEGTGMNTEAFF
TGTGCCAGCAGCGAAGGGACGGGAATGAACACTGAAGCTTTCTTT
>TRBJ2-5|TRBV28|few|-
CASSLQAETQYF
TGTGCCAGCAGTTTACAGGCAGAGACCCAGTACTTC
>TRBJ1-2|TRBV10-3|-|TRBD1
CAISGQGVYGYTF
TGTGCCATCAGCGGACAGGGGGTCTATGGCTACACCTTC
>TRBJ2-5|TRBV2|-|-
CASSVRPGSPQETQYF
TGTGCCAGCAGTGTCCGGCCGGGCAGTCCCCAAGAGACCCAGTACTTC
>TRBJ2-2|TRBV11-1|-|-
CASSLALLRAGGTGELFF
TGTGCCAGCAGCTTAGCTCTTCTTAGGGCTGGTGGCACCGGGGAGCTGTTTTTT
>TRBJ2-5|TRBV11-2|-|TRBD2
CASSLLSTSGREETQYF
TGTGCCAGCAGCTTACTTTCGACTAGCGGGAGGGAAGAGACCCAGTACTTC
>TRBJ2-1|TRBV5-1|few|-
CASSNILDNEQFF
TGCGCCAGCAGCAACATATTAGATAATGAGCAGTTCTTC
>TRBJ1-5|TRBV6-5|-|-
CASSYSGVSQPQHF
TGTGCCAGCAGTTACTCAGGGGTCAGTCAGCCCCAGCATTTT
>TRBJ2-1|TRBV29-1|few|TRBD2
CSGLAGSINEQFF
TGCAGCGGGCTAGCGGGTTCAATCAATGAGCAGTTCTTC
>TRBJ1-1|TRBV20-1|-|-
CSARGNGDTEAFF
TGCAGTGCTAGAGGCAATGGGGACACTGAAGCTTTCTTT
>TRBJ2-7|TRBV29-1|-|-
CSPYSGLNSYEQYF
TGCAGCCCCTACTCCGGACTGAACTCCTACGAGCAGTACTTC
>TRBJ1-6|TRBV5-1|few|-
CASRRGGGNSPLHF
TGCGCCAGCCGCCGCGGGGGAGGTAATTCACCCCTCCACTTT
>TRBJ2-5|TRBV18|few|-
CASSPPAGQETQYF
TGTGCCAGCTCACCACCGGCGGGGCAAGAGACCCAGTACTTC
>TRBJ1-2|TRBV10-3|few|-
CAISEAGLTYGYTF
TGTGCCATCAGTGAGGCAGGATTGACCTATGGCTACACCTTC
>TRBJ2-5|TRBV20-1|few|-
CSATDFLQETQYF
TGCAGCGCAACGGACTTCCTTCAAGAGACCCAGTACTTC
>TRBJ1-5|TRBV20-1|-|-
CSARVPGAVGQPQHF
TGCAGTGCTAGAGTCCCAGGGGCGGTAGGTCAGCCCCAGCATTTT
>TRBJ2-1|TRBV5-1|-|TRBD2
CASSQTSGWSSYNEQFF
TGCGCCAGCAGCCAGACTAGCGGGTGGAGCTCCTACAATGAGCAGTTCTTC
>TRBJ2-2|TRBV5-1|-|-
CASRFNTVGAGELFF
TGCGCCAGCCGTTTCAATACCGTAGGGGCCGGGGAGCTGTTTTTT
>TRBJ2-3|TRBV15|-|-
CATSRVGGAGVDTQYF
TGTGCCACCAGCAGAGTTGGGGGGGCGGGAGTAGATACGCAGTATTTT
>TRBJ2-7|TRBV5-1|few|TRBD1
CASSLRGQGVIAYEQYF
TGCGCCAGCAGCTTGAGGGGACAGGGGGTAATTGCCTACGAGCAGTACTTC
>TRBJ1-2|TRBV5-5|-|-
CASSPSRGTFQARGYTF
TGTGCCAGCAGCCCCAGCAGGGGCACATTCCAGGCAAGAGGCTACACCTTC
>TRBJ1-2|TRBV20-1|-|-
CSARGAHKNGYTF
TGCAGTGCTAGAGGGGCGCATAAAAATGGCTACACCTTC
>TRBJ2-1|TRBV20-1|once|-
CSARVPVGGYNEQFF
TGCAGTGCTAGAGTTCCCGTGGGGGGTTACAATGAGCAGTTCTTC
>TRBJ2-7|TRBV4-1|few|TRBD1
CASSPPGQTLYEQYF
TGCGCCAGCAGCCCACCGGGACAGACGCTCTACGAGCAGTACTTC
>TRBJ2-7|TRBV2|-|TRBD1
CASCEGTGGYEQYF
TGTGCCAGCTGTGAGGGGACAGGGGGCTACGAGCAGTACTTC
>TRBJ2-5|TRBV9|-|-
CASSVDIGSIVETQYF
TGTGCCAGCAGCGTAGACATCGGGAGTATTGTAGAGACCCAGTACTTC
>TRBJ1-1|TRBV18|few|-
CASSPLYRASHTEAFF
TGTGCCAGCTCACCACTTTACAGGGCTTCTCACACTGAAGCTTTCTTT
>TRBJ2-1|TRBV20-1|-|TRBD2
CSARAHGGLAGGGNEQFF
TGCAGTGCTAGAGCTCATGGGGGGCTAGCGGGAGGTGGGAATGAGCAGTTCTTC
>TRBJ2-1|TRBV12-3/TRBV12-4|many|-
CASSHGQMLIYNEQFF
TGTGCCAGCAGCCACGGACAAATGTTAATCTACAATGAGCAGTTCTTC
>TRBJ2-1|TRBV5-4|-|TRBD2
CASSLSKRGGLGEQFF
TGTGCCAGCAGCTTGTCCAAGCGGGGGGGCCTCGGTGAGCAGTTCTTC
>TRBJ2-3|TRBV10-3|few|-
CAISESLAGTDTQYF
TGTGCCATCAGTGAGTCCTTAGCGGGCACAGATACGCAGTATTTT
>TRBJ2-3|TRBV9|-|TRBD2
CASSVGTSGRSTDTQYF
TGTGCCAGCAGCGTAGGGACTAGCGGGAGGAGCACAGATACGCAGTATTTT
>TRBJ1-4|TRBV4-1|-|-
CASSQDAGLGNEKLFF
TGCGCCAGCAGCCAAGATGCTGGGTTAGGTAATGAAAAACTGTTTTTT
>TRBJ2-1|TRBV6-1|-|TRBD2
CASRRDGTSNEQFF
TGTGCCAGCAGACGTGACGGGACTAGCAATGAGCAGTTCTTC
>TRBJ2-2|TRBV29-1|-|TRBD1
CSVAQGAGELFF
TGCAGCGTTGCACAGGGGGCCGGGGAGCTGTTTTTT
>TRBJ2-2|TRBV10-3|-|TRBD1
CAISEIQGAGELFF
TGTGCCATCAGTGAAATCCAGGGGGCCGGGGAGCTGTTTTTT
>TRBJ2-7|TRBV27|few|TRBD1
CASSLRGTGAYEQYF
TGTGCCAGCAGTTTAAGGGGAACAGGGGCCTACGAGCAGTACTTC
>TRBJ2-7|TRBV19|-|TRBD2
CASGERELVQYF
TGTGCCAGTGGAGAGCGGGAACTAGTGCAGTACTTC
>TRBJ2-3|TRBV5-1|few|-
CASSPLVTASTDTQYF
TGCGCCAGCAGCCCCTTGGTGACGGCTAGCACAGATACGCAGTATTTT